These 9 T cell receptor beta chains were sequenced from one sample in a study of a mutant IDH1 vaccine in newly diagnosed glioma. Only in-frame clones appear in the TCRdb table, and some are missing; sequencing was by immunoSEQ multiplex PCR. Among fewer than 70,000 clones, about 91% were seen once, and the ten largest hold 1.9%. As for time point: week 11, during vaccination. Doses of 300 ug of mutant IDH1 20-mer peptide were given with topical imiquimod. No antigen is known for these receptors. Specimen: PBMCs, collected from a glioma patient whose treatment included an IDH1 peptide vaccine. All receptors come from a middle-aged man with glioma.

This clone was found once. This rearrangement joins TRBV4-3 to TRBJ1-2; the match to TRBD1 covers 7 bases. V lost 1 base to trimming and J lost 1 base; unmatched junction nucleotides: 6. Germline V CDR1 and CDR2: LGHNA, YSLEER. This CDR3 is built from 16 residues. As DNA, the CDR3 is TGCGCCAGCAGCCAAGTAGGGGGCGATCGTAACTATGGCTACACCTTC. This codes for CASSQVGGDRNYGYTF.

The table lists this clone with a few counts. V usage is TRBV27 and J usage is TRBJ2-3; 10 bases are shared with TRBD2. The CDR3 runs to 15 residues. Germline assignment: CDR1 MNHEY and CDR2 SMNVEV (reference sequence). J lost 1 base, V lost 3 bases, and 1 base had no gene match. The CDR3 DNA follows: TGTGCCAGCAGTTTCGGGACTAGCGGCACAGATACGCAGTATTTT. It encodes CASSFGTSGTDTQYF.

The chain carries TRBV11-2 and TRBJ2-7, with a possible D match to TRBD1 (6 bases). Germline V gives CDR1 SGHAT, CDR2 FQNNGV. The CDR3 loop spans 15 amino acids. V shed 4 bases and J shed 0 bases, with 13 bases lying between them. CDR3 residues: CASSYGQRSSYEQYV. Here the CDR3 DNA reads TGTGCCAGCAGCTACGGACAGCGGAGCTCCTACGAGCAGTACGTC.

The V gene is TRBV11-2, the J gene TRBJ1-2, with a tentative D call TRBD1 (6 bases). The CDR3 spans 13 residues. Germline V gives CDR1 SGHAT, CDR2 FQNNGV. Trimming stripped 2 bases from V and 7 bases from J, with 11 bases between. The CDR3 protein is CASSLSGVPGYTF. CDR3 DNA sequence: TGTGCCAGCAGCTTATCAGGGGTCCCTGGCTACACCTTC.

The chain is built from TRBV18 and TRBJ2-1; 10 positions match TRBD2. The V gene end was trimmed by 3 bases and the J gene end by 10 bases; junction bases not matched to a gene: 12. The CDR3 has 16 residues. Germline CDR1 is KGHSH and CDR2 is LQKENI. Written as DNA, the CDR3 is TGTGCCAGCTCACCCCCGAGGAGCGGGGGGGTATGGGAGCAGTTCTTC. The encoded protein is CASSPPRSGGVWEQFF.

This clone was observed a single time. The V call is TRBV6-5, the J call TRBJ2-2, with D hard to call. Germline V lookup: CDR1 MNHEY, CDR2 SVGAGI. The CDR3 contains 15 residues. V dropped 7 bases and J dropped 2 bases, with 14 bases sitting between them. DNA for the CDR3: TGTGCCAGCAAGTACTACCGAATCAACACCGGGGAGCTGTTTTTT. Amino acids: CASKYYRINTGELFF.

The CDR3 spells CASSINSFTGELFF. CDR3 in DNA: TGTGCCAGTAGTATTAACAGTTTCACCGGGGAGCTGTTTTTT. The gene calls are TRBV19 and TRBJ2-2; D gene uncertain. The V gene's germline CDR1 is LNHDA and CDR2 SQIVND (reference sequence). The CDR3 consists of 14 residues. The V end was cut by 3 bases, the J end by 4 bases, with 9 bases between.

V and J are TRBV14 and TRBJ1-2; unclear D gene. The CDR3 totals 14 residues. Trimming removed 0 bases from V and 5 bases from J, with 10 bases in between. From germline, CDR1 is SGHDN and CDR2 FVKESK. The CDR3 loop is CASSQEDGEYGYTF. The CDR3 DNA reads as TGTGCCAGCAGCCAAGAGGACGGAGAATATGGCTACACCTTC.

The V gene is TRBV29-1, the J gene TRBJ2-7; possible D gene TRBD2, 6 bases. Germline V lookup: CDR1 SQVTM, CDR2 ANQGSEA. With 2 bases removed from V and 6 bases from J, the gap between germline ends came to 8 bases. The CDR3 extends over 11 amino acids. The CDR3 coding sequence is TGCAGCGTTGAACGGGGAGGCGAGCAGTACGTC. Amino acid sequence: CSVERGGEQYV.